The 25 T cell receptor beta chains presented below share a single source sample, sequenced in a study of cytomegalovirus exposure and HLA in healthy donors. The PCR made use of 60 Vbeta and 13 Jbeta primers. Assay: immunoSEQ multiplex PCR; the TCRdb copy retains only in-frame clones and omits some. The sample includes some 190,000 clones, roughly 80% of them seen just once. Sequenced: PBMCs. The receptors were sampled from a woman between 50 and 59 years old in good health and CMV-seronegative.

The chain uses TRBV11-3 and TRBJ1-1; no reliable D call. V lost 5 bases, J lost 4 bases, and 17 bases lay in between. This CDR3 region has 15 residues. Per the germline V gene, CDR1 is SGHNT and CDR2 is YENEEA. As DNA, the CDR3 is TGTGCCAGCAGCCCCGGTGGGGAGGTAGGCACTGAAGCTTTCTTT. It yields the protein CASSPGGEVGTEAFF.

The chain uses TRBV2 and TRBJ1-1; no firm D call. The CDR3 totals 13 residues. Germline-derived CDR1 and CDR2 are SNHLY and FYNNEI. V lost 2 bases and J 3 bases, leaving 7 bases between the germline ends. The CDR3 DNA is TGTGCCAGCAGTGAACGGCGGGACACTGAAGCTTTCTTT. Protein: CASSERRDTEAFF.

This chain joins TRBV29-1 and TRBJ2-1, with D perhaps matching TRBD1 (5 bases). V was shortened by 3 bases and J by 7 bases, with 10 bases between the two germline ends. The CDR3 is 12 amino acids. The germline gives CDR1 SQVTM, CDR2 ANQGSEA. CDR3 amino acids: CSVEARVNEQFF. DNA of the CDR3: TGCAGCGTTGAGGCCAGGGTGAATGAGCAGTTCTTC.

The chain joins TRBV7-6 to TRBJ2-1, with 9 bases that match TRBD2. CDR1 and CDR2 from the germline V gene are SGHVS and FNYEAQ. This CDR3 is built from 15 residues. V dropped 5 bases and J dropped 7; count of bases not matched to a gene: 9. The chain's CDR3 is CASSPSAGGQNEQFF. DNA of the CDR3: TGTGCCAGCAGCCCTAGCGCGGGAGGGCAAAATGAGCAGTTCTTC. Drawing the rest from reference TRBV7-6 and TRBJ2-1, the complete variable domain is GAGVSQSPRYKVTKRGQDVALRCDPISGHVSLYWYRQALGQGPEFLTYFNYEAQQDKSGLPNDRFSAERPEGSISTLTIQRTEQRDSAMYRCASSPSAGGQNEQFFGPGTRLTVL.

This clone was seen once. The chain carries TRBV10-3 and TRBJ2-6; no clear D. CDR3 length equals 17 residues. The germline V and J ends were trimmed by 2 bases and 0 bases, with 11 bases remaining between them. Germline CDR1 and CDR2: ENHRY and SYGVKD. CDR3 sequence: CAISETARNSGANVLTF. In DNA, the CDR3 is TGTGCCATCAGTGAGACAGCACGGAACTCTGGGGCCAACGTCCTGACTTTC.

In DNA, the CDR3 is TGTGCCAGCAGGAATGGCCGTCTAACCGGGACATTGAATGAAAAACTGTTTTTT. Protein product: CASRNGRLTGTLNEKLFF. The chain employs TRBV2 and TRBJ1-4, with D perhaps TRBD1 (6 bases). Germline loops: CDR1 SNHLY, CDR2 FYNNEI. The CDR3 consists of 18 residues. Trimming removed 6 bases from V and 5 bases from J, with 25 bases in between.

The V and J genes are TRBV28 and TRBJ1-2, with unresolved D. CDR3 length: 13 amino acids. The V gene lost 5 bases and the J gene lost 3 bases, with 10 bases spanning the gap. Germline-derived CDR1 and CDR2 are MDHEN and SYDVKM. The CDR3 loop reads CASSPPTDYGYTF. The CDR3 coding sequence is TGTGCCAGCAGTCCCCCGACTGACTATGGCTACACCTTC.

The genes are TRBV2 and TRBJ1-2, with TRBD1 as a possible D gene (5 bases). From germline, CDR1 is SNHLY and CDR2 FYNNEI. The CDR3 has 12 amino acids. Trimming shortened V by 9 bases and J by 2 bases, and 10 bases separated the two germline ends. CDR3 region: CASLGGNYGYTF. CDR3 DNA sequence: TGTGCCAGTCTGGGGGGGAACTATGGCTACACCTTC.

This clone came up once. J is TRBJ1-2 and V is TRBV5-4; D remains ambiguous. V lost 4 bases and J lost 2, with 12 bases in between. CDR3 size: 14 residues. Germline lookup yields CDR1 SGHNT and CDR2 YYREEE (reference sequence). CDR3 loop: CASSPAPGNYGYTF. In DNA form, the CDR3 reads TGTGCCAGCAGCCCGGCGCCGGGGAACTATGGCTACACCTTC.

This chain connects TRBV28 to TRBJ1-2, with 8 bases lining up with TRBD1. Germline loops: CDR1 MDHEN, CDR2 SYDVKM. The CDR3 consists of 14 residues. After removal of 2 bases from V and 7 bases from J, the junction contained 6 bases not matched to a gene. CDR3 protein: CASSLGRGQSGYTF. CDR3 in DNA: TGTGCCAGCAGTTTAGGCAGGGGGCAGAGTGGCTACACCTTC.

The V call is TRBV29-1, the J call TRBJ2-1; unclear D gene. The CDR3 length is 15 residues. Germline V lookup: CDR1 SQVTM, CDR2 ANQGSEA. V was pared by 2 bases and J by 0 bases, with 11 bases between. The CDR3 reads CSVERKSGSYNEQFF. The CDR3 region has the DNA TGCAGCGTTGAACGAAAATCCGGCTCCTACAATGAGCAGTTCTTC.

This rearrangement joins TRBV2 to TRBJ2-5; possibly TRBD1 for D (6 bases). Matching the DNA end better, TRBJ2-7 makes the J call doubtful. This CDR3 region has 14 residues. The germline CDR1 and CDR2 sequences are SNHLY and FYNNEI. This chain's CDR3 is CASSRQESSYEQYF. For the CDR3, the DNA is TGTGCCAGCAGTCGACAGGAGAGCTCCTACGAGCAGTACTTC.

V is TRBV23-1 and J is TRBJ2-5; 10 positions match TRBD1. TRBV23-1 is treated as an ORF (open reading frame) with a function not yet certain. V shed 3 bases and J 5 bases; nucleotides not matched to a gene: 9. There are 16 residues in the CDR3. The CDR3 DNA reads as TGCGCCAGCAGTCACTTTGACAGGGGGCGTCTGGAGACCCAGTACTTC. This translates into CASSHFDRGRLETQYF.

The chain carries TRBV5-1 and TRBJ2-7; no reliable D call. There are 11 residues in the CDR3. The germline CDR1 and CDR2 sequences are SGHRS and YFSETQ. V lost 5 bases to trimming and J lost 6 bases, with 9 bases between them. In nucleotides, the CDR3 is TGCGCCAGCAGGGTCGGGTCCGAGCAGTACTTC. Amino acids: CASRVGSEQYF.

V gene TRBV12-5 combines with J gene TRBJ1-1; the D is unclear. The CDR3 covers 12 residues. Trimming cost V 1 base and J 3 bases, with 3 bases left between them. Germline V lookup: CDR1 LGHNT, CDR2 FRNRAP. The chain's CDR3 is CASGLDYTEAFF. The CDR3 nucleotides are TGTGCTAGTGGTTTGGACTACACTGAAGCTTTCTTT. Supplemented by reference TRBV12-5 and TRBJ1-1, the full variable domain reads DARVTQTPRHKVTEMGQEVTMRCQPILGHNTVFWYRQTMMQGLELLAYFRNRAPLDDSGMPKDRFSAEMPDATLATLKIQPSEPRDSAVYFCASGLDYTEAFFGQGTRLTVV.

This chain links TRBV7-6 with TRBJ2-7; 7 positions agree with TRBD1. The V segment lost 3 bases and the J segment 2 bases; nucleotides outside the gene matches: 7. The CDR3 runs to 15 residues. Per germline, CDR1 SGHVS and CDR2 FNYEAQ. CDR3 DNA sequence: TGTGCCAGCAGCTTGGGACAGAGCCCTCCCTACGAGCAGTACTTC. The encoded protein is CASSLGQSPPYEQYF.

The chain recombines TRBV4-1 with TRBJ2-1, with D maybe TRBD2 (7 bases). The length of the CDR3 is 15 residues. Germline V CDR1 and CDR2: MGHRA, YSYEKL. V dropped 3 bases and J dropped 5 bases, with 14 bases sitting between them. The CDR3 DNA reads TGCGCCAGCAGCCAGTCGGGGGGCAACAACAATGAGCAGTTCTTC. Translating it yields CASSQSGGNNNEQFF.

This clone has only one observation. The chain has TRBV18 and TRBJ2-1; 9 bases are shared with TRBD1. Germline V gene data show CDR1 as KGHSH and CDR2 as LQKENI. With V trimmed by 4 bases and J by 6 bases, 7 bases remained unmatched. This CDR3 is 15 amino acids long. The CDR3 bases are TGTGCCAGCTCACGCCGACAGGGGGGTGGCAATGAGCAGTTCTTC. Its protein product is CASSRRQGGGNEQFF.

This clone has only a few counts. The rearrangement links TRBV5-1 to TRBJ1-4; 11 bases map to TRBD1. The CDR3 extends over 16 amino acids. V shed 0 bases, J shed 7 bases, and the junction held 5 bases outside the gene matches. Germline V gene lookup returns CDR1 SGHRS and CDR2 YFSETQ. CDR3 nucleotides: TGCGCCAGCAGCTTGGAACCTGGGACAGGGGGTGAAAAACTGTTTTTT. Residues: CASSLEPGTGGEKLFF.

This chain uses TRBV7-2 with TRBJ2-2; tentative D call: TRBD2 (5 bases). V lost 5 bases to trimming and J lost 5 bases, with 12 bases between them. The CDR3 is 14 amino acids. In germline, CDR1 is SGHTA, CDR2 FQGNSA. The CDR3 DNA sequence: TGTGCCAGCAGCCTCCTATGGGAGACCGGGGAGCTGTTTTTT. Amino acids: CASSLLWETGELFF.

V is TRBV4-3 and J is TRBJ1-3; 9 positions agree with TRBD1. The CDR3 loop spans 14 amino acids. V shed 1 base and J 8 bases; nucleotides not matched to a gene: 3. Germline loops: CDR1 LGHNA, CDR2 YSLEER. This CDR3 reads CASSQGTGGYTIYF. The CDR3 nucleotides read TGCGCCAGCAGCCAAGGCACAGGGGGCTACACCATATATTTT.

J is TRBJ1-4 and V is TRBV7-2, with 7 bases identical to TRBD1. The CDR3 sequence is 18 residues long. The germline V gene has CDR1 SGHTA and CDR2 FQGNSA. After removal of 5 bases from V and 0 bases from J, the junction contained 12 bases not matched to a gene. CDR3 sequence: CASSPLPDRTPTNEKLFF. The CDR3 DNA sequence: TGTGCCAGCAGCCCCCTCCCGGACAGGACACCAACTAATGAAAAACTGTTTTTT.

J is TRBJ1-5 and V is TRBV6-1; perhaps TRBD1 as D (5 bases). There are 16 residues in the CDR3. V lost 3 bases and J lost 3, with 15 bases in between. The germline V gene encodes CDR1 MNHNS and CDR2 SASEGT. Here the CDR3 reads CASSDGGKGDNQPQHF. CDR3 sequence (DNA): TGTGCCAGCAGTGACGGGGGAAAAGGCGACAATCAGCCCCAGCATTTT.

In nucleotides, the CDR3 is TGTGCCAGCTCACGGGACAGATACTACGAGCAGTACTTC. As protein: CASSRDRYYEQYF. V and J are TRBV18 and TRBJ2-7, with TRBD1 identical over 7 bases. This CDR3 has 13 amino acids. Germline V CDR1 and CDR2: KGHSH, LQKENI. Unmatched junction bases numbered 3, after V lost 4 bases and J lost 3 bases.

The chain carries TRBV7-2 and TRBJ2-1; the D gene is possibly TRBD2 (5 bases). The CDR3 extends over 16 amino acids. The germline CDR1 and CDR2 sequences are SGHTA and FQGNSA. V dropped 5 bases and J dropped 0 bases, with 14 bases sitting between them. This chain's CDR3 is CASSPGSRSSYNEQFF. Written as DNA, the CDR3 is TGTGCCAGCAGCCCGGGGTCTAGGAGCTCCTACAATGAGCAGTTCTTC.